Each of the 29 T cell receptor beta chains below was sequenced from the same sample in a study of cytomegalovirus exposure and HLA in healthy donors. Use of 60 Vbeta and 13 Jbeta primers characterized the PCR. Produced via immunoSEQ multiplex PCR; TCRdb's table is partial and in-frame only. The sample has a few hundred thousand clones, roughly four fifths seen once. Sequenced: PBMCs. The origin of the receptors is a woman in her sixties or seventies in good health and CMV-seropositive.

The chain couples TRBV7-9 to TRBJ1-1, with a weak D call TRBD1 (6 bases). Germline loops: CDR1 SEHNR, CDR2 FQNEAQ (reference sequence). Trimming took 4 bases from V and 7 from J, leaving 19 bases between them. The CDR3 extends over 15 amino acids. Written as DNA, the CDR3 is TGTGCCAGCAGCTCTAGGGCAGGGGAAGAGGGTGAAGCTTTCTTT. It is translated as CASSSRAGEEGEAFF.

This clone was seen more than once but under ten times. The CDR3 DNA follows: TGTGCCAGCAGCCGGGGGACTGAAGCTTTCTTT. Residues: CASSRGTEAFF. This rearrangement joins TRBV7-9 to TRBJ1-1; perhaps TRBD1 as D (5 bases). This CDR3 has 11 residues. Germline lookup yields CDR1 SEHNR and CDR2 FQNEAQ (reference sequence). V lost 5 bases, J lost 5 bases, and 6 bases lay in between.

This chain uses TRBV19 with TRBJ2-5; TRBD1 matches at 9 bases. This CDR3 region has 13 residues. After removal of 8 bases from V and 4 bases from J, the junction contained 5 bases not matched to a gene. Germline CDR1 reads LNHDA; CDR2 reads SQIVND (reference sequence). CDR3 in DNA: TGTGCCAGTGGTCCGGACAGGGGAGAGACCCAGTACTTC. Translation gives CASGPDRGETQYF.

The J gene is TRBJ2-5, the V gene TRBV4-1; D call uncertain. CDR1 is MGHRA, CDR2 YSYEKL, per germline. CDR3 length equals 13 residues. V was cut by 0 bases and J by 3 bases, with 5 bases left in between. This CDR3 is CASSQDVKETQYF. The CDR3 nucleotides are TGCGCCAGCAGCCAAGACGTTAAAGAGACCCAGTACTTC.

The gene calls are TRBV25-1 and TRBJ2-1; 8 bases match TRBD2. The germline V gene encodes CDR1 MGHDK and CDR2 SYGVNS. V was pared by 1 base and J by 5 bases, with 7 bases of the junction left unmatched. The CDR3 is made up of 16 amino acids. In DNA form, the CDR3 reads TGTGCCAGCAGTGAATTGGGACTAGGTCCTCACAATGAGCAGTTCTTC. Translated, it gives CASSELGLGPHNEQFF.

This CDR3 is CASRPTQAYEQYF. Here the CDR3 DNA reads TGTGCCAGCAGACCCACGCAGGCCTACGAGCAGTACTTC. This chain connects TRBV6-5 to TRBJ2-7; D remains ambiguous. Germline CDR1 MNHEY, CDR2 SVGAGI. Trimming took 6 bases from V and 2 from J, leaving 11 bases between them. The CDR3 runs 13 residues.

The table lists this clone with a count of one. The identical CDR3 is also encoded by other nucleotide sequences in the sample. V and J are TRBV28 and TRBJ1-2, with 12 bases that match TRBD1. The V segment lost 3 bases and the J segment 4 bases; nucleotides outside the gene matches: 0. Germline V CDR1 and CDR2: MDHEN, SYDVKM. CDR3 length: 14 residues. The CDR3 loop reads CASSLGQGAYGYTF. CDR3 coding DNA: TGTGCCAGCAGTTTGGGACAGGGGGCCTATGGCTACACCTTC.

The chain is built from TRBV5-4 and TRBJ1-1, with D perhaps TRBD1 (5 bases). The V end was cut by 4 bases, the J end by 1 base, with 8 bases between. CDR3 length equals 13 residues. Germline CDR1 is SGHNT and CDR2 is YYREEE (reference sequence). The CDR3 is CASSPGGNTEAFF. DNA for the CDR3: TGTGCCAGCAGCCCCGGGGGGAACACTGAAGCTTTCTTT. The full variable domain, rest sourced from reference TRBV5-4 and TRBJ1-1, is ETGVTQSPTHLIKTRGQQVTLRCSSQSGHNTVSWYQQALGQGPQFIFQYYREEENGRGNFPPRFSGLQFPNYSSELNVNALELDDSALYLCASSPGGNTEAFFGQGTRLTVV.

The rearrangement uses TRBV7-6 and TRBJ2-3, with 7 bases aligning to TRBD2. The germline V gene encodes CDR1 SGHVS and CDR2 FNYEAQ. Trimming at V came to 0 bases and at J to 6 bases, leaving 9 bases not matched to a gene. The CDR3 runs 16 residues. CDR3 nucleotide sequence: TGTGCCAGCAGCTTAGCCCACTCTAGCGGAACGGATACGCAGTATTTT. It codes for CASSLAHSSGTDTQYF.

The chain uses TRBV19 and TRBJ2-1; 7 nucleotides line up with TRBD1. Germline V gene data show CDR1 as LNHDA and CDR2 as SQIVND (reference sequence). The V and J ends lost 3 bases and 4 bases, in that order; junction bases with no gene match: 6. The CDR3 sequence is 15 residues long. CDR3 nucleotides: TGTGCCAGTAGTATCCACAGGGGATATTACAATGAGCAGTTCTTC. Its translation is CASSIHRGYYNEQFF.

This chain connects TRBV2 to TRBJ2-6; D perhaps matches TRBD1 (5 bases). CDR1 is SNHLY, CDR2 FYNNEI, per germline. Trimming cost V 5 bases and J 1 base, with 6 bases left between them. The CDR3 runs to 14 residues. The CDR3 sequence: CASSRGSGANVLTF. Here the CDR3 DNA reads TGTGCCAGCAGTAGGGGTTCTGGGGCCAACGTCCTGACTTTC.

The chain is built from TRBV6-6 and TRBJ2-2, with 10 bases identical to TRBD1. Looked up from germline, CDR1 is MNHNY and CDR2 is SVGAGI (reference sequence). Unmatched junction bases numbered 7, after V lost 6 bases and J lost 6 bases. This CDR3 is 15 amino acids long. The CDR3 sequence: CASSWGQGWAGELFF. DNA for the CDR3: TGTGCCAGCAGCTGGGGACAGGGGTGGGCCGGGGAGCTGTTTTTT.

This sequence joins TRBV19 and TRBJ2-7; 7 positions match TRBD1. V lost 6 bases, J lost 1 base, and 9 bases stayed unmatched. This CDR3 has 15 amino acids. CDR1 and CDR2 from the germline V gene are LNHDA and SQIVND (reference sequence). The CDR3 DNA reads TGTGCCAGTAGCACCGGGACAGTGCTGTCCTACGAGCAGTACTTC. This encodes CASSTGTVLSYEQYF.

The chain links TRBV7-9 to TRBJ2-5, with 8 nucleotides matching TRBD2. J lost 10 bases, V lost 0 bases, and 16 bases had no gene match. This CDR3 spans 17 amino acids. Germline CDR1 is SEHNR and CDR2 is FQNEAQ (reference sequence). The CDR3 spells CASSLAPGLAPWGGQYF. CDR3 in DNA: TGTGCCAGCAGCTTAGCGCCCGGACTAGCCCCCTGGGGTGGCCAGTACTTC.

CDR3 loop: CASKRLADYEQYF. The CDR3 DNA reads TGCGCCAGCAAAAGACTAGCGGATTACGAGCAGTACTTC. This chain joins TRBV5-1 and TRBJ2-7; 9 bases agree with TRBD2. Germline-derived CDR1 and CDR2 are SGHRS and YFSETQ. This CDR3 has 13 residues. The J segment lost 4 bases and the V segment lost 6 bases, leaving 5 bases of the junction unmatched. The whole variable domain, remainder taken from reference TRBV5-1 and TRBJ2-7, is KAGVTQTPRYLIKTRGQQVTLSCSPISGHRSVSWYQQTPGQGLQFLFEYFSETQRNKGNFPGRFSGRQFSNSRSEMNVSTLELGDSALYLCASKRLADYEQYFGPGTRLTVT.

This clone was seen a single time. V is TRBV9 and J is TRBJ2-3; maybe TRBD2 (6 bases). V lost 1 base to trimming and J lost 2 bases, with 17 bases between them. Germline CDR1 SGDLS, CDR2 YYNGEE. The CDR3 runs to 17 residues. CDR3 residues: CASSVRGRGLNTDTQYF. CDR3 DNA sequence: TGTGCCAGCAGCGTAAGGGGCCGGGGACTCAACACAGATACGCAGTATTTT.

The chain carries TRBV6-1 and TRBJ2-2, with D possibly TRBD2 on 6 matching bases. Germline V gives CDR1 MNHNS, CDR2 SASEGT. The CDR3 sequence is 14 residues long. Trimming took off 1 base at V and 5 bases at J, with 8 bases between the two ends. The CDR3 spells CASSEGTTTGELFF. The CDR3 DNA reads TGTGCCAGCAGTGAAGGGACTACTACCGGGGAGCTGTTTTTT.

DNA of the CDR3: TGCGCCAGCAGCCAAGGTCTTACAGGGGTCTACGAGCAGTACTTC. This sequence encodes CASSQGLTGVYEQYF. The chain joins TRBV4-1 to TRBJ2-7, with TRBD1 identical over 7 bases. There are 15 residues in the CDR3. The germline V gene encodes CDR1 MGHRA and CDR2 YSYEKL. J lost 3 bases, V lost 1 base, and 6 bases had no gene match.

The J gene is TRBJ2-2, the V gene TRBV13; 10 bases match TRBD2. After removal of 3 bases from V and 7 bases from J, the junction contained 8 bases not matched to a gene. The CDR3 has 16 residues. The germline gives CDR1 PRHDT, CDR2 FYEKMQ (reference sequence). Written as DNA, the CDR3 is TGTGCCAGCAGCTTCCGATCTAGCGGGAGTTACGGGGAGCTGTTTTTT. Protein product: CASSFRSSGSYGELFF.

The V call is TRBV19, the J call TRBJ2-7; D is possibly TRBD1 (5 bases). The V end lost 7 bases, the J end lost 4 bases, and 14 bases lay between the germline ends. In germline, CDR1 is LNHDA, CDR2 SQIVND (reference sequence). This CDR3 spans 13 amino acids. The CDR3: CASTAAGKYEQYF. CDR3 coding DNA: TGTGCCAGTACCGCAGCAGGGAAGTACGAGCAGTACTTC.

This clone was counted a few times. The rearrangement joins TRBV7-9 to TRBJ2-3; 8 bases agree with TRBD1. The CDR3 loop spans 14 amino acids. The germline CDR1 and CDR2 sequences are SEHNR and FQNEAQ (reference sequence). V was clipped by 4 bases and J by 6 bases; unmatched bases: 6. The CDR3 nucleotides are TGTGCCAGCAGCTATGGACAGGGCGTGGATACGCAGTATTTT. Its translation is CASSYGQGVDTQYF.

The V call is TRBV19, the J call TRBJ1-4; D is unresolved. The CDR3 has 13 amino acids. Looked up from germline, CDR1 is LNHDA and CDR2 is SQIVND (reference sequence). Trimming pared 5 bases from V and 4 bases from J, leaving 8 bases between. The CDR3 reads CASSAQINEKLFF. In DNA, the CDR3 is TGTGCCAGTAGTGCCCAGATTAATGAAAAACTGTTTTTT.

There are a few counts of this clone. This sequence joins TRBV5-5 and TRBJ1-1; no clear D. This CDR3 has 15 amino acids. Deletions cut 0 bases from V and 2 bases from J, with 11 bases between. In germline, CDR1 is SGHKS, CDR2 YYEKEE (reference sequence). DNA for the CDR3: TGTGCCAGCAGCTTGGGGCAGGTAATTAACACTGAAGCTTTCTTT. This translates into CASSLGQVINTEAFF.

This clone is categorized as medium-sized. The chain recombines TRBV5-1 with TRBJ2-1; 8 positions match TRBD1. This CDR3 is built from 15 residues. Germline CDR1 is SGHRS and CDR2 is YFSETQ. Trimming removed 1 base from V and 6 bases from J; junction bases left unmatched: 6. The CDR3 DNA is TGCGCCAGCAGCTTGACTGGACAGGGAGGCAATGAGCAGTTCTTC. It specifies CASSLTGQGGNEQFF. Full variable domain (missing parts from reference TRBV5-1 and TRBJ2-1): KAGVTQTPRYLIKTRGQQVTLSCSPISGHRSVSWYQQTPGQGLQFLFEYFSETQRNKGNFPGRFSGRQFSNSRSEMNVSTLELGDSALYLCASSLTGQGGNEQFFGPGTRLTVL.

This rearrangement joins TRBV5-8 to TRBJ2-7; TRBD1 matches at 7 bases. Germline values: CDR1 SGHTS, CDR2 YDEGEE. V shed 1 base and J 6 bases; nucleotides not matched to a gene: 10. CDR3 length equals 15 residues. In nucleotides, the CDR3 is TGTGCCAGCAGCTTGTTGGGCATACAGGGGAGCGAGCAGTACTTC. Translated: CASSLLGIQGSEQYF.

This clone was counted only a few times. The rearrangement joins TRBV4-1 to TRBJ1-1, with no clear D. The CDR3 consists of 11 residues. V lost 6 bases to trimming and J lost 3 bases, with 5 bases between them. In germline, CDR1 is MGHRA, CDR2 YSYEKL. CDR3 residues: CASRRDTEAFF. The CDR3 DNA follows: TGCGCCAGCAGGCGGGACACTGAAGCTTTCTTT.

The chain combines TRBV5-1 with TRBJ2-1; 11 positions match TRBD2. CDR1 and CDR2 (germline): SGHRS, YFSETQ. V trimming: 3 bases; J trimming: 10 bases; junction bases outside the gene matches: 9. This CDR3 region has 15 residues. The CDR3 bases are TGCGCCAGCAGCTGGGTAGCGGGAGGGCCGGAAGAGCAGTTCTTC. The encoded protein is CASSWVAGGPEEQFF. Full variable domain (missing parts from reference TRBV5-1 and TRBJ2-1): KAGVTQTPRYLIKTRGQQVTLSCSPISGHRSVSWYQQTPGQGLQFLFEYFSETQRNKGNFPGRFSGRQFSNSRSEMNVSTLELGDSALYLCASSWVAGGPEEQFFGPGTRLTVL.

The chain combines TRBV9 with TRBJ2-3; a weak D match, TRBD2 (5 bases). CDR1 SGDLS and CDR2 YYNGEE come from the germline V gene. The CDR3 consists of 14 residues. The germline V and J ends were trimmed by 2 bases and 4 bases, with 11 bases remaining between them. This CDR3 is CASSVTLVSDTQYF. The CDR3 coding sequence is TGTGCCAGCAGCGTTACACTAGTATCAGATACGCAGTATTTT.

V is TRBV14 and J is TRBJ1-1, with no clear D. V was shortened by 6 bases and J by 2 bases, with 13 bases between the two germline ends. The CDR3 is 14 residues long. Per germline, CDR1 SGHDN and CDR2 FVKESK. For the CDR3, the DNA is TGTGCCAGCAGGTCCTACCCCGCTAACACTGAAGCTTTCTTT. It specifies CASRSYPANTEAFF.